Below, 19 T cell receptor beta chains from the same sample are listed, as sequenced in a study of blood T cells in healthy people across ages (dated by TCRdb to the mid-2010s). To prepare the library, 5' RACE was applied. Sequencer: Illumina HiSeq 2500. A second PCR of roughly 6 to 11 cycles was run with a J-beta primer mix and a sample-barcoded 5' primer. TCRdb applied fastp at Q25 and MiXCR to the public reads, then kept only in-frame beta chains. Every CDR3 protein is listed once, alongside the most common genes and DNA of its rows. Here the sample has more than 500,000 distinct CDR3 sequences; 25% to 30% occur a single time. Roughly 20% of the sample is taken by the ten largest. The sequenced sample consisted of blood. Receptors were obtained from a woman in her 70s in good health.

Ten or more counts support this clonotype. The chain is built from TRBV28 and TRBJ2-1; D ambiguous. With 0 bases removed from V and 9 bases from J, the gap between germline ends came to 12 bases. This CDR3 comprises 14 residues. Germline V gene sequence: CDR1 MDHEN, CDR2 SYDVKM. DNA of the CDR3: TGTGCCAGCAGTTTATGGTCAAGTCACGGTGAGCAGTTCTTC. Amino acids: CASSLWSSHGEQFF. Looking up the rest from reference TRBV28 and TRBJ2-1 gives the full variable domain: DVKVTQSSRYLVKRTGEKVFLECVQDMDHENMFWYRQDPGLGLRLIYFSYDVKMKEKGDIPEGYSVSREKKERFSLILESASTNQTSMYLCASSLWSSHGEQFFGPGTRLTVL.

This clonotype was observed at least ten times. This chain connects TRBV24-1 to TRBJ2-5; no clear D gene. Germline V gene lookup returns CDR1 KGHDR and CDR2 SFDVKD. Deletions cut 0 bases from V and 2 bases from J, with 6 bases between. This CDR3 spans 14 amino acids. The CDR3 nucleotides read TGTGCCACCAGTGATTTGGGCAGGCAAGAGACCCAGTACTTC. It translates to CATSDLGRQETQYF.

This chain links TRBV9 with TRBJ2-5, with D possibly TRBD2 on 6 matching bases. The germline V gene has CDR1 SGDLS and CDR2 YYNGEE. The CDR3 contains 15 residues. V lost 3 bases to trimming and J lost 2 bases, with 14 bases between them. The CDR3, as DNA: TGTGCCAGCAGCGCTTTTCCCGGGACTCAAGAGACCCAGTACTTC. Translated, it gives CASSAFPGTQETQYF.

The chain carries TRBV12-3 or TRBV12-4 and TRBJ2-3; no definite D call. There are 13 residues in the CDR3. Trimming took off 8 bases at V and 5 bases at J, with 14 bases between the two ends. The DNA of the CDR3 is TGTGCCAGCCGCCGGCTAACTGTAGATACGCAGTATTTT. Its protein product is CASRRLTVDTQYF.

V gene TRBV5-1 combines with J gene TRBJ2-7; D might be TRBD1 (5 bases). Trimming removed 4 bases from V and 6 bases from J, with 14 bases in between. The CDR3 is made up of 13 amino acids. CDR1 SGHRS and CDR2 YFSETQ come from the germline V gene. CDR3 loop: CASSATVNGEQYF. The CDR3 bases are TGCGCCAGCAGCGCGACAGTAAACGGCGAGCAGTACTTC.

The chain combines TRBV10-3 with TRBJ2-7; TRBD1 agrees at 8 bases. The CDR3 is 15 amino acids. Trimming cost V 10 bases and J 5 bases; bases outside gene matches: 16. The germline V gene encodes CDR1 ENHRY and CDR2 SYGVKD. CDR3 amino acids: CATGGQGMTRNEQYF. The CDR3 DNA sequence: TGTGCCACTGGTGGACAGGGAATGACTCGGAACGAGCAGTACTTC.

The rearrangement links TRBV4-1 to TRBJ1-6; possible D gene TRBD1, 5 bases. The V end lost 0 bases, the J end lost 6 bases, and 15 bases lay between the germline ends. CDR1 is MGHRA and CDR2 is YSYEKL in the germline V gene. The length of the CDR3 is 17 residues. The chain's CDR3 is CASSQDGGDWSNSPLHF. The CDR3 DNA is TGCGCCAGCAGCCAAGATGGGGGGGATTGGAGTAATTCACCCCTCCACTTT.

The chain joins TRBV27 to TRBJ1-6, with D maybe TRBD1 (5 bases). Germline values: CDR1 MNHEY, CDR2 SMNVEV (reference sequence). The CDR3 spans 13 residues. V was cut by 8 bases and J by 5 bases, with 10 bases left in between. The CDR3 sequence: CASGGRDNSPLHF. CDR3 in DNA: TGTGCCAGCGGGGGTAGGGATAATTCACCCCTCCACTTT.

The chain couples TRBV2 to TRBJ2-3, with D possibly matching TRBD1 (5 bases). Between the trimmed V and J ends, which lost 6 bases and 2 bases, there was a span of 12 bases. The CDR3 has 14 amino acids. CDR1 is SNHLY, CDR2 FYNNEI, per germline. This chain's CDR3 is CASSARGLTDTQYF. The CDR3 coding sequence is TGTGCCAGCAGCGCTAGGGGCCTCACAGATACGCAGTATTTT.

The V gene is TRBV7-2, the J gene TRBJ2-1, with D tentatively TRBD2 (7 bases). There are 15 residues in the CDR3. The germline CDR1 and CDR2 sequences are SGHTA and FQGNSA. V gave up 1 base and J gave up 11 bases, with 18 bases separating them. Here the CDR3 DNA reads TGTGCCAGCAGCTTAGATAGGCTAGGGGGGGAGAAGCAGTTCTTC. This encodes CASSLDRLGGEKQFF.

The table lists this clonotype with many counts. The rearrangement uses TRBV4-1 and TRBJ2-5; 8 bases fit TRBD1. The junction had 9 bases not matched to a gene; V was cut back by 4 bases and J by 2 bases. Germline loops: CDR1 MGHRA, CDR2 YSYEKL. This CDR3 contains 16 residues. The CDR3 reads CASSLSPGTGQETQYF. CDR3 nucleotide sequence: TGCGCCAGCAGCCTTAGCCCCGGGACAGGACAAGAGACCCAGTACTTC.

This clonotype was seen a handful of times. The J gene is TRBJ2-2, the V gene TRBV6-5, with D unresolved. Germline V gene lookup returns CDR1 MNHEY and CDR2 SVGAGI. CDR3 length: 16 residues. V lost 2 bases and J lost 1, with 11 bases in between. The CDR3 loop is CASSYGARQNTGELFF. The CDR3 DNA reads as TGTGCCAGCAGTTACGGCGCGAGGCAGAACACCGGGGAGCTGTTTTTT.

J is TRBJ2-5 and V is TRBV12-5, with a weak D call TRBD2 (5 bases). The V end lost 6 bases, the J end lost 11 bases, and 16 bases lay between the germline ends. The CDR3 spans 12 residues. Germline V gives CDR1 LGHNT, CDR2 FRNRAP. CDR3 DNA sequence: TGTGCTAGTGGCCCAATCGAGGGAAAGCAGTACTTC. It is translated as CASGPIEGKQYF.

Points on this clonotype: The junction departs from germline at one end; a sequencing error may be responsible. The chain is built from TRBV7-2 and TRBJ2-5; TRBD2 aligns across 10 bases. The last part of the DNA fits TRBJ2-7 better; the J call may be wrong. Germline CDR1 is SGHTA and CDR2 is FQGNSA. The CDR3 runs 16 residues. The CDR3 nucleotides read TGTGCCAGCAGCTACAAGGGACTAGCGAGCTCCCACGAGCAGTACTTC. Amino acids: CASSYKGLASSHEQYF.

Regarding this clonotype: Germline and junction disagree at one end, which may indicate a read error. The rearrangement uses TRBV7-3 and TRBJ2-5, with TRBD2 identical over 12 bases. Germline-derived CDR1 and CDR2 are SGHTA and FQGTGA. The CDR3 has 17 residues. The CDR3 nucleotides are TGTGCCAGCAGCCTAACTGGACTAGCGGGGACCCAAGAGACCCAGTACTTC. It translates to CASSLTGLAGTQETQYF.

This clonotype was detected many times. The CDR3 region has the DNA TGTGCCAGCAGCTTAGTAGGAAGCGGGGGGTTCAATGAGCAGTTCTTC. Translated, it gives CASSLVGSGGFNEQFF. The chain combines TRBV11-2 with TRBJ2-1; 9 bases are shared with TRBD2. Germline V gene sequence: CDR1 SGHAT, CDR2 FQNNGV. Losses at the gene ends were 1 base for V and 6 bases for J; bases not matched to a gene: 7. The CDR3 runs 16 residues. The full variable domain, with the rest looked up from reference TRBV11-2 and TRBJ2-1, is EAGVAQSPRYKIIEKRQSVAFWCNPISGHATLYWYQQILGQGPKLLIQFQNNGVVDDSQLPKDRFSAERLKGVDSTLKIQPAKLEDSAVYLCASSLVGSGGFNEQFFGPGTRLTVL.

In its sample, this clonotype was seen a few times. V usage is TRBV6-2 or TRBV6-3 and J usage is TRBJ1-5, with no clear D. This CDR3 has 14 residues. Germline CDR1 MNHEY, CDR2 SVGEGT. V lost 3 bases and J lost 3, with 9 bases in between. CDR3 coding DNA: TGTGCCAGCAGTTATAGGGCCCTCAATCAGCCCCAGCATTTT. It translates to CASSYRALNQPQHF.

The chain is built from TRBV27 and TRBJ1-5, with a possible D match to TRBD1 (5 bases). CDR3 length: 15 residues. Trimming stripped 2 bases from V and 0 bases from J, with 8 bases between. CDR1 MNHEY and CDR2 SMNVEV come from the germline V gene (reference sequence). The CDR3 here is CASSLRGTSNQPQHF. In DNA form, the CDR3 reads TGTGCCAGCAGTTTAAGAGGGACTAGCAATCAGCCCCAGCATTTT.

This sequence joins TRBV5-1 and TRBJ1-3; maybe TRBD1 (5 bases). This CDR3 spans 15 amino acids. Germline-derived CDR1 and CDR2 are SGHRS and YFSETQ. Trimming pared 2 bases from V and 8 bases from J, leaving 17 bases between. CDR3 loop: CASSLTNGAWDTIYF. CDR3 coding DNA: TGCGCCAGCAGCTTAACCAATGGGGCCTGGGACACCATATATTTT.